Presented here are 10 T cell receptor beta chains from one specimen sequenced in a study of blood T cell repertoires in COVID-19. Libraries were prepared by immunoSEQ multiplex PCR; TCRdb keeps only in-frame clonotypes and omits some of them. The sample lists roughly 180,000 clones, roughly 84% occurring once. The sample was PBMCs or T cells enriched from blood (not recorded which). Receptors originate from a man aged 55 to 70 who had recovered from COVID-19.

V is TRBV27 and J is TRBJ2-3; D is unclear. The CDR3 has 13 amino acids. V was trimmed by 4 bases and J by 2 bases, leaving 7 bases between them. Germline V gene sequence: CDR1 MNHEY, CDR2 SMNVEV (reference sequence). The chain's CDR3 is CASSYAYTDTQYF. The CDR3 DNA is TGTGCCAGCAGTTACGCCTACACAGATACGCAGTATTTT.

The CDR3 reads CASRLTGPNTEAFF. Written as DNA, the CDR3 is TGTGCCAGCAGGTTGACAGGGCCGAACACTGAAGCTTTCTTT. This chain connects TRBV7-9 to TRBJ1-1, with 7 bases matching TRBD1. J lost 1 base, V lost 6 bases, and 5 bases had no gene match. Germline loops: CDR1 SEHNR, CDR2 FQNEAQ (reference sequence). CDR3 length: 14 residues.

V usage is TRBV7-9 and J usage is TRBJ2-1; 7 bases agree with TRBD1. The ends lost 2 bases at V and 5 bases at J; junction bases unmatched: 9. The CDR3 has 16 residues. Germline assignment: CDR1 SEHNR and CDR2 FQNEAQ (reference sequence). The CDR3 sequence is CASSLSRGLRNNEQFF. The CDR3 bases are TGTGCCAGCAGCTTATCAAGGGGGCTTAGGAACAATGAGCAGTTCTTC.

A single count supports this clone. The J gene is TRBJ1-2, the V gene TRBV6-2 or TRBV6-3; D is possibly TRBD1 (6 bases). The CDR3 consists of 17 residues. Germline lookup yields CDR1 MNHEY and CDR2 SVGEGT. V was clipped by 4 bases and J by 2 bases, with 20 bases between them. The CDR3 here is CASSLPTVGAQNYGYTF. The CDR3 coding sequence is TGTGCCAGCAGTTTACCCACCGTGGGGGCGCAGAACTATGGCTACACCTTC.

V is TRBV27 and J is TRBJ2-5; tentative D call: TRBD2 (5 bases). Trimming took 8 bases from V and 4 from J, leaving 14 bases between them. The V gene's germline CDR1 is MNHEY and CDR2 SMNVEV (reference sequence). CDR3 length equals 13 residues. CDR3 nucleotide sequence: TGTGCCAGCGCGTTCCGGGGTCGAGAGACCCAGTACTTC. This sequence encodes CASAFRGRETQYF.

In its sample, this clone was seen a few times. The rearrangement links TRBV30 to TRBJ1-5; TRBD1 matches 11 bases. The CDR3 contains 15 residues. With V trimmed by 3 bases and J by 5 bases, 6 bases remained unmatched. CDR1 is GTSNPN, CDR2 SVGIG, per germline (reference sequence). The CDR3 reads CAWRSGTGGDQPQHF. The CDR3 bases are TGTGCCTGGAGGAGCGGGACAGGGGGGGATCAGCCCCAGCATTTT.

This clone is a singleton in its sample. This chain connects TRBV7-9 to TRBJ2-3; 14 bases agree with TRBD2. V was pared by 5 bases and J by 6 bases, with 7 bases of the junction left unmatched. The germline CDR1 and CDR2 sequences are SEHNR and FQNEAQ (reference sequence). CDR3 length equals 16 residues. The CDR3 reads CASSLGTSGSPDTQYF. DNA for the CDR3: TGTGCCAGCAGCCTTGGGACTAGCGGGAGCCCGGATACGCAGTATTTT.

The rearrangement links TRBV30 to TRBJ2-1; 8 bases map to TRBD2. V was pared by 5 bases and J by 5 bases, with 5 bases of the junction left unmatched. CDR1 is GTSNPN, CDR2 SVGIG, per germline (reference sequence). The CDR3 is 13 residues long. The CDR3 DNA reads TGTGCCTGGTTAGCGGGGCCTAACAATGAGCAGTTCTTC. Amino acids: CAWLAGPNNEQFF.

The genes are TRBV28 and TRBJ2-2, with a possible D match to TRBD1 (6 bases). Germline values: CDR1 MDHEN, CDR2 SYDVKM. The CDR3 has 16 residues. V was shortened by 8 bases and J by 4 bases, with 20 bases between the two germline ends. CDR3 sequence (DNA): TGTGCCAGCGTCCGCAGCATGGGGGCGGGCACCGGGGAGCTGTTTTTT. It yields the protein CASVRSMGAGTGELFF.

V usage is TRBV28 and J usage is TRBJ2-1, with 9 bases lining up with TRBD2. The V segment lost 5 bases and the J segment 2 bases; nucleotides outside the gene matches: 4. CDR3 size: 15 residues. CDR1 is MDHEN, CDR2 SYDVKM, per germline. CDR3 in amino acids: CASSLTSGPYNEQFF. The CDR3 nucleotides are TGTGCCAGCAGTCTGACTAGCGGCCCCTACAATGAGCAGTTCTTC. Supplemented by reference TRBV28 and TRBJ2-1, the full variable domain reads DVKVTQSSRYLVKRTGEKVFLECVQDMDHENMFWYRQDPGLGLRLIYFSYDVKMKEKGDIPEGYSVSREKKERFSLILESASTNQTSMYLCASSLTSGPYNEQFFGPGTRLTVL.